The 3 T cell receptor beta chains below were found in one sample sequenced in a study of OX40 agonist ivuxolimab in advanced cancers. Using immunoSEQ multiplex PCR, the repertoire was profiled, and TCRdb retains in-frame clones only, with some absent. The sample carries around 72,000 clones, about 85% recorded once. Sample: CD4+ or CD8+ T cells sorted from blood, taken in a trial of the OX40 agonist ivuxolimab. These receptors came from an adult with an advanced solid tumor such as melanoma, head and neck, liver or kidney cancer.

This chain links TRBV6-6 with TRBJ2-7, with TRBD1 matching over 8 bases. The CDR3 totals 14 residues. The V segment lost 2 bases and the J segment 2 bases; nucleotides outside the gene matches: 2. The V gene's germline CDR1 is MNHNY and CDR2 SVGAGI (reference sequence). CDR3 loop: CASSYRTGTYEQYF. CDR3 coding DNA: TGTGCCAGCAGTTACCGGACAGGGACCTACGAGCAGTACTTC.

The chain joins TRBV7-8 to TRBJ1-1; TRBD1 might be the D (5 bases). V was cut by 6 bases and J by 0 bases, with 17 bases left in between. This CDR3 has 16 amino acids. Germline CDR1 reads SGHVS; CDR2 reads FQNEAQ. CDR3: CASSTAGAQLNTEAFF. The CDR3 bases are TGTGCCAGCAGTACGGCTGGGGCCCAGCTGAACACTGAAGCTTTCTTT.

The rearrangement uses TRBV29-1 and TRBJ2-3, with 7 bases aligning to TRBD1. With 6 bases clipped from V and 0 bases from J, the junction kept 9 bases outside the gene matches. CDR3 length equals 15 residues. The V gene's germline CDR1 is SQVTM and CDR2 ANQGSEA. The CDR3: CSVKQGLLSTDTQYF. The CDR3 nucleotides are TGCAGCGTCAAACAGGGGCTACTTAGCACAGATACGCAGTATTTT.